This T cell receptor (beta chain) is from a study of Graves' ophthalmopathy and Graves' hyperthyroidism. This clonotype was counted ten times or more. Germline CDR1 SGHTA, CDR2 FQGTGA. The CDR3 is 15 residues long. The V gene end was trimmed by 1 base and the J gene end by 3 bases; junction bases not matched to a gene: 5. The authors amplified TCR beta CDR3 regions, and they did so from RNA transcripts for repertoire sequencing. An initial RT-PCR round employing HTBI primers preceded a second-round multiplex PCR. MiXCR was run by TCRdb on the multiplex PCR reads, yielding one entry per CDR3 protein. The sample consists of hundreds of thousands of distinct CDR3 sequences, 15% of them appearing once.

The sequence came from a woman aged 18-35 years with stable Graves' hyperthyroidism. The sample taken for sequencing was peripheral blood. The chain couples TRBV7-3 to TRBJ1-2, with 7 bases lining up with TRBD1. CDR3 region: CASSLRQGGDYGYTF. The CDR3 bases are TGTGCCAGCAGCTTAAGACAGGGTGGGGACTATGGCTACACCTTC.